These T cell receptor beta chains were read from a single sample in a study of T cell responses to AZD1222 COVID-19 vaccine. Here immunoSEQ multiplex PCR was the method, and the copy in TCRdb shows in-frame clones only, minus some. Of fewer than 130,000 clones in the sample, roughly nine tenths were seen once. Sequences were derived from peripheral blood, sampled on day 0 of AZD1222 vaccination. The receptors originated from an adult in good health. Both conserved end residues are part of each CDR3. The order of the fields is J gene, clone size, V gene, D gene, CDR3 DNA, CDR3 protein. A D gene is named only where the DNA matches it firmly. Clone size is not always given. Where it is, it says once, few, many or a class for expanded clones.

J: TRBJ2-5
size: .
V: TRBV7-2
D: .
DNA: TGTGCCAGCAGCTTACGGCCAGGGAAAGAGACCCAGTACTTC
CDR3: CASSLRPGKETQYF

J: TRBJ1-4
size: .
V: TRBV28
D: .
DNA: TGTGCCAGCAGTTCTTTCACCGGGGGCACTAATGAAAAACTGTTTTTT
CDR3: CASSSFTGGTNEKLFF

J: TRBJ2-2
size: once
V: TRBV10-1
D: TRBD2
DNA: TGCGCCAGCAGTGAGTCGACGGCGGGAGGGCCCAACACCGGGGAGCTGTTTTTT
CDR3: CASSESTAGGPNTGELFF

J: TRBJ1-2
size: .
V: TRBV7-9
D: TRBD1
DNA: TGTGCCAGCAGCTTGGACACGACAGGGGGCTACTATGGCTACACCTTC
CDR3: CASSLDTTGGYYGYTF

J: TRBJ2-7
size: .
V: TRBV19
D: TRBD1
DNA: TGTGCCAGCAGGACCGGGACAGACATCAAGCAGTACTTC
CDR3: CASRTGTDIKQYF

J: TRBJ2-3
size: once
V: TRBV7-9
D: TRBD2
DNA: TGTGCCGCCGGTCTAGCGGGAATAGATACGCAGTATTTT
CDR3: CAAGLAGIDTQYF

J: TRBJ1-3
size: .
V: TRBV3-1/TRBV3-2
D: .
DNA: TGTGCCAGCAGCCAAGATCAAGCAAACACCATATATTTT
CDR3: CASSQDQANTIYF

J: TRBJ2-7
size: .
V: TRBV7-3
D: .
DNA: TGTGCCAGCAGCCTTCTCGGAGGCGGCGAGCAGTACTTC
CDR3: CASSLLGGGEQYF

J: TRBJ1-2
size: .
V: TRBV12-3/TRBV12-4
D: .
DNA: TGTGCCAGCAGTTTCGGGCCCAACTATGGCTACACCTTC
CDR3: CASSFGPNYGYTF

J: TRBJ1-5
size: .
V: TRBV19
D: .
DNA: TGTGCCAGTAGTATAGGACTTCAGCCCCAGCATTTT
CDR3: CASSIGLQPQHF

J: TRBJ1-4
size: .
V: TRBV18
D: TRBD1
DNA: TGTGCCAGCTCCCCCGCCGCGCAGGGGGCTAACGAAAAACTGTTTTTT
CDR3: CASSPAAQGANEKLFF

J: TRBJ1-2
size: few
V: TRBV19
D: .
DNA: TGTGCCAGTACGGCAGTCTTCACTCAATATGGCTACACCTTC
CDR3: CASTAVFTQYGYTF

J: TRBJ2-5
size: .
V: TRBV3-1/TRBV3-2
D: .
DNA: TGTGCCAGCAGCCAATGGGGCCTCCAGGGGAGGCAAGAGACCCAGTACTTC
CDR3: CASSQWGLQGRQETQYF

J: TRBJ2-7
size: .
V: TRBV11-3
D: .
DNA: TGTGCCAGCAGCTCCGGACCGAGCTCCTACGAGCAGTACTTC
CDR3: CASSSGPSSYEQYF

J: TRBJ1-1
size: .
V: TRBV10-1
D: .
DNA: TGCGCCAGCAGGGAAGACAGGCCCGGTGACACTGAAGCTTTCTTT
CDR3: CASREDRPGDTEAFF

J: TRBJ2-7
size: .
V: TRBV27
D: .
DNA: TGTGCCAGCGGGCGTTACGAGCAGTACTTC
CDR3: CASGRYEQYF

J: TRBJ1-4
size: once
V: TRBV5-1
D: .
DNA: TGCGCCAGCAGCTCGGACAGCCGAAATGAAAAACTGTTTTTT
CDR3: CASSSDSRNEKLFF

J: TRBJ2-2
size: .
V: TRBV18
D: .
DNA: TGTGCCAGCTCACCAACAGGCAACACCGGGGAGCTGTTTTTT
CDR3: CASSPTGNTGELFF

J: TRBJ1-1
size: .
V: TRBV18
D: TRBD1
DNA: TGTGCCAGCTCACCCAGGGGGCACGGGGAGAACACTGAAGCTTTCTTT
CDR3: CASSPRGHGENTEAFF

J: TRBJ1-2
size: .
V: TRBV6-1
D: .
DNA: TGTGCCAGCAGTGAAGGACAGAACTATGGCTACACCTTC
CDR3: CASSEGQNYGYTF

J: TRBJ2-7
size: .
V: TRBV29-1
D: TRBD2
DNA: TGCAGCGTTGCGAGCGGGATTAGCTACGAGCAGTACTTC
CDR3: CSVASGISYEQYF

J: TRBJ1-3
size: .
V: TRBV19
D: .
DNA: TGTGCCAGTAGTATAATCAGCGCTGGAAACACCATATATTTT
CDR3: CASSIISAGNTIYF

J: TRBJ1-4
size: .
V: TRBV24-1
D: TRBD1
DNA: TGTGCCACCAGTGAGCCGAACAGGGGGCCCCTTGAAAAACTGTTTTTT
CDR3: CATSEPNRGPLEKLFF

J: TRBJ2-3
size: .
V: TRBV20-1
D: TRBD2
DNA: TGCAGTGCTAGTACTTCGGGACTAGTAACAGATACGCAGTATTTT
CDR3: CSASTSGLVTDTQYF

J: TRBJ2-3
size: .
V: TRBV5-6
D: .
DNA: TGTGCCAGCAGTGTACCGGGGAACACAGATACGCAGTATTTT
CDR3: CASSVPGNTDTQYF

J: TRBJ1-2
size: .
V: TRBV25-1
D: .
DNA: TGTGCCAGCAAGGACGCCAGCTATGGCTACACCTTC
CDR3: CASKDASYGYTF

J: TRBJ1-3
size: once
V: TRBV7-2
D: .
DNA: TGTGCCAGCAGCCTACCGACCGGGACAAACTCTGGAAACACCATATATTTT
CDR3: CASSLPTGTNSGNTIYF

J: TRBJ1-2
size: .
V: TRBV3-1/TRBV3-2
D: TRBD1
DNA: TGTGCCAGCAGCCAAGATTCGACAGGGGGCTATGGCTACACCTTC
CDR3: CASSQDSTGGYGYTF

J: TRBJ2-7
size: .
V: TRBV30
D: .
DNA: TGTGCCTGGAGTGTAGGTATTTCCTACGAGCAGTACTTC
CDR3: CAWSVGISYEQYF

J: TRBJ2-3
size: .
V: TRBV20-1
D: .
DNA: TGCAGTGCCTCTTATGAGAGGCAGTATTTT
CDR3: CSASYERQYF

J: TRBJ2-5
size: .
V: TRBV6-5
D: .
DNA: TGTGCCAGCAGTTCGCCCGCCCGCGAGACCCAGTACTTC
CDR3: CASSSPARETQYF

J: TRBJ2-7
size: .
V: TRBV5-6
D: .
DNA: TGTGCCAGCAGCCGTGGACGAATCGGAGGGCAGTACTTC
CDR3: CASSRGRIGGQYF

J: TRBJ1-1
size: .
V: TRBV12-3/TRBV12-4
D: .
DNA: TGTGCCAGCAGTTTCGACAGGAACACTGAAGCTTTCTTT
CDR3: CASSFDRNTEAFF

J: TRBJ2-3
size: .
V: TRBV29-1
D: .
DNA: TGCAGCGTTGAAACCGGTGGGAGCACGCAGTATTTT
CDR3: CSVETGGSTQYF

J: TRBJ2-3
size: .
V: TRBV11-2
D: .
DNA: TGTGCCAGCAGCTTAAGGCCCCCGGATACGCAGTATTTT
CDR3: CASSLRPPDTQYF

J: TRBJ2-1
size: .
V: TRBV28
D: TRBD2
DNA: TGTGCCAGCGAAATAGCGGGGTACAATGAGCAGTTCTTC
CDR3: CASEIAGYNEQFF

J: TRBJ1-6
size: .
V: TRBV6-4
D: .
DNA: TGTGCCAGCAGTGACGGGCAGGGAAGTTCACCCCTCCACTTT
CDR3: CASSDGQGSSPLHF

J: TRBJ1-2
size: .
V: TRBV5-5
D: TRBD1
DNA: TGTGCCAGCAGCCTGGACAGGCTCTACACCTTC
CDR3: CASSLDRLYTF

J: TRBJ1-3
size: few
V: TRBV11-3
D: .
DNA: TGTGCCAGCAGCTCGATATGGGGTAGCTCTGGAAACACCATATATTTT
CDR3: CASSSIWGSSGNTIYF

J: TRBJ2-3
size: .
V: TRBV2
D: TRBD1
DNA: TGTGCCAGCAGAGCTGGGACAGGGGGCGTAGATACGCAGTATTTT
CDR3: CASRAGTGGVDTQYF

J: TRBJ2-1
size: once
V: TRBV20-1
D: TRBD2
DNA: TGCAGTGCTAGTGAGCCGGTGGGGGGGATGGGCTACAATGAGCAGTTCTTC
CDR3: CSASEPVGGMGYNEQFF

J: TRBJ1-6
size: .
V: TRBV9
D: .
DNA: TGTGCCAGCAGCGTAGTCGGGAACAAACCCCTCCACTTT
CDR3: CASSVVGNKPLHF

J: TRBJ2-2
size: .
V: TRBV5-1
D: .
DNA: TGCGCCAGCAGCTCAGACAACACCGGGGAGCTGTTTTTT
CDR3: CASSSDNTGELFF

J: TRBJ2-4
size: .
V: TRBV7-2
D: .
DNA: TGTGCCAGCAGCTTGGGCCTGGAGGGCAAAAACATTCAGTACTTC
CDR3: CASSLGLEGKNIQYF

J: TRBJ2-5
size: .
V: TRBV2
D: TRBD2
DNA: TGTGCCAGCAGGAGGACTAGCGGGGTATCAGAGACCCAGTACTTC
CDR3: CASRRTSGVSETQYF

J: TRBJ2-2
size: .
V: TRBV29-1
D: .
DNA: TGCAGCGTTGTCCCGAACCTAAACACCGGGGAGCTGTTTTTT
CDR3: CSVVPNLNTGELFF

J: TRBJ1-2
size: .
V: TRBV5-8
D: .
DNA: TGTGCCAGCAGCCGGATGGGACGGATATATGGCTACACCTTC
CDR3: CASSRMGRIYGYTF

J: TRBJ2-1
size: .
V: TRBV5-1
D: .
DNA: TGCGCCAGCAACCTAGACAGGAGCTCCTACAATGAGCAGTTCTTC
CDR3: CASNLDRSSYNEQFF